A single sample is the source of the 3 T cell receptor beta chains below, sequenced in a study of blood T cells in healthy people across ages. Alongside a J-beta primer mix, a sample-barcoded 5' primer served in a second PCR lasting roughly 7 to 12 cycles. TCRdb re-called the 5' RACE reads through MiXCR, storing one row per CDR3 protein. Of about 1.7 million distinct CDR3 sequences listed, 28% are singletons. The sample was blood. Receptor source: a woman in her 30s in good health.

This clonotype occurred a few times. The chain links TRBV20-1 to TRBJ1-2; TRBD1 aligns across 8 bases. CDR3 size: 13 residues. CDR1 and CDR2 (germline): DFQATT, SNEGSKA (reference sequence). V shed 6 bases, J shed 8 bases, and the junction held 11 bases outside the gene matches. The CDR3 coding sequence is TGCAGTGCAAGATGGCAGGGGGCGGGGGGCTACACCTTC. Translated, it gives CSARWQGAGGYTF.

Ten or more counts support this clonotype. The chain combines TRBV29-1 with TRBJ2-1; 13 bases match TRBD2. The CDR3 has 14 residues. V was pared by 6 bases and J by 7 bases, with 6 bases of the junction left unmatched. The germline gives CDR1 SQVTM, CDR2 ANQGSEA. The CDR3 loop reads CSVLTSGGYNEQFF. CDR3 DNA sequence: TGCAGCGTCTTGACTAGCGGGGGGTATAATGAGCAGTTCTTC.

This clonotype was counted only a few times. This chain links TRBV20-1 with TRBJ2-7, with D maybe TRBD1 (5 bases). V lost 5 bases and J 4 bases, leaving 9 bases between the germline ends. The CDR3 is made up of 11 amino acids. Per germline, CDR1 DFQATT and CDR2 SNEGSKA (reference sequence). The CDR3 loop reads CSAFREYEQYF. CDR3 in DNA: TGCAGTGCTTTCAGGGAATACGAGCAGTACTTC.